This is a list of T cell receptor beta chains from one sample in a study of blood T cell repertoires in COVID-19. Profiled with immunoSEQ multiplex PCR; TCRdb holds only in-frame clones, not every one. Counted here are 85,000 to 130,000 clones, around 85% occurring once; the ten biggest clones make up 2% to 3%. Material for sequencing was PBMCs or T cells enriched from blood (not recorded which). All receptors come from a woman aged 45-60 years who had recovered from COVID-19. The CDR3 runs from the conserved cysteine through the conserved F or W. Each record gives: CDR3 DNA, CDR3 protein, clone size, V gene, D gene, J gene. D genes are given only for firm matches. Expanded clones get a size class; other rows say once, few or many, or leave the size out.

DNA: TGTGCCATCAGTTATAGAGGAGCGGGGGAGCAGTACTTC
CDR3: CAISYRGAGEQYF
size: NA
V: TRBV10-3
D: TRBD2
J: TRBJ2-7

DNA: TGTGCCAGCAGCTTAGAGCTCCTTCCCTCCTACAATGAGCAGTTCTTC
CDR3: CASSLELLPSYNEQFF
size: once
V: TRBV7-9
D: NA
J: TRBJ2-1

DNA: TGTGCCATCAGTGGGACAGGAGAAGGTTATGGCTACACCTTC
CDR3: CAISGTGEGYGYTF
size: NA
V: TRBV10-3
D: TRBD1
J: TRBJ1-2

DNA: TGTGCCAGTAGGGATGGAGGGGCGCAAGCATACAATGAGCAGTTCTTC
CDR3: CASRDGGAQAYNEQFF
size: NA
V: TRBV19
D: NA
J: TRBJ2-1

DNA: TGTGCCAGCAGCGTAGGCACAGGGGGGACAGATACGCAGTATTTT
CDR3: CASSVGTGGTDTQYF
size: NA
V: TRBV9
D: TRBD1
J: TRBJ2-3

DNA: TGTGCCAGCGAAGTTGGGGGGGCCAAAAACTATGGCTACACCTTC
CDR3: CASEVGGAKNYGYTF
size: NA
V: TRBV28
D: NA
J: TRBJ1-2

DNA: TGCGCCAGCAGTGTAACTAGCGGGGCCTACAATGAGCAGTTCTTC
CDR3: CASSVTSGAYNEQFF
size: NA
V: TRBV10-1
D: TRBD2
J: TRBJ2-1

DNA: TGTGCCAGCGGTCTGATACAGGAAAACATTCAGTACTTC
CDR3: CASGLIQENIQYF
size: NA
V: TRBV28
D: NA
J: TRBJ2-4

DNA: TGTGCCAGCAGCAGGGACTCCGATAATGAGCAGTTCTTC
CDR3: CASSRDSDNEQFF
size: NA
V: TRBV11-2
D: NA
J: TRBJ2-1

DNA: TGTGCCAGCAGCCCAGACTACTTTGGCGGGGGGGCCACCTACAATGAGCAGTTCTTC
CDR3: CASSPDYFGGGATYNEQFF
size: NA
V: TRBV7-7
D: TRBD2
J: TRBJ2-1

DNA: TGTGCCAGCAGTTTATACTCGAACACTGAAGCTTTCTTT
CDR3: CASSLYSNTEAFF
size: NA
V: TRBV28
D: NA
J: TRBJ1-1

DNA: TGTGCCAGTAGTATCATAGCGGGAGGAACCAATGAGCAGTTCTTC
CDR3: CASSIIAGGTNEQFF
size: NA
V: TRBV19
D: TRBD2
J: TRBJ2-1

DNA: TGTGCCAGCAGCCAAGATATTCGGGAGACCCAGTACTTC
CDR3: CASSQDIRETQYF
size: few
V: TRBV3-1/TRBV3-2
D: NA
J: TRBJ2-5

DNA: TGCGCCAGCAGCACCGCCGGGACAGATAATTCACCCCTCCACTTT
CDR3: CASSTAGTDNSPLHF
size: NA
V: TRBV5-1
D: TRBD1
J: TRBJ1-6

DNA: TGTGCCAGCAGCTTGGACGGGACTAGCTGGGACAATGAGCAGTTCTTC
CDR3: CASSLDGTSWDNEQFF
size: NA
V: TRBV5-4
D: TRBD2
J: TRBJ2-1

DNA: TGCGCCAGCACCAGGACAGGTGGAGGCTACACCTTC
CDR3: CASTRTGGGYTF
size: NA
V: TRBV4-1
D: TRBD1
J: TRBJ1-2